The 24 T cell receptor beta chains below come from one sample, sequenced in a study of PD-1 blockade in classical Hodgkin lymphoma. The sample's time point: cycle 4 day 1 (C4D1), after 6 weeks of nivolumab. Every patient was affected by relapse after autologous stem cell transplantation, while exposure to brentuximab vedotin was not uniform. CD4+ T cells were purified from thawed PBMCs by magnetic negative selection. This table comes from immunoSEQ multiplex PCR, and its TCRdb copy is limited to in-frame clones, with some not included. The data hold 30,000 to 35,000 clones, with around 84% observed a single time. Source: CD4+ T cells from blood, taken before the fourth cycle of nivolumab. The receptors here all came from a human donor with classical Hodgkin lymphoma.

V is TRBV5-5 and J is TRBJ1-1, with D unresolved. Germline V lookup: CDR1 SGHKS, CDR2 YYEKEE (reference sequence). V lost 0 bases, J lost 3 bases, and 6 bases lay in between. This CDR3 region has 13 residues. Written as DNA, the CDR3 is TGTGCCAGCAGCTTGGCAGATTACACTGAAGCTTTCTTT. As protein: CASSLADYTEAFF.

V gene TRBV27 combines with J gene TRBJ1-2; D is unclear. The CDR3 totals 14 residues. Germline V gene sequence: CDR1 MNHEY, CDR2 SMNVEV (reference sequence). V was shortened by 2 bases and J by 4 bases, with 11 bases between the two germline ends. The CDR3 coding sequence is TGTGCCAGCAGTTTAGGGCAAGTTGGCTATGGCTACACCTTC. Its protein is CASSLGQVGYGYTF.

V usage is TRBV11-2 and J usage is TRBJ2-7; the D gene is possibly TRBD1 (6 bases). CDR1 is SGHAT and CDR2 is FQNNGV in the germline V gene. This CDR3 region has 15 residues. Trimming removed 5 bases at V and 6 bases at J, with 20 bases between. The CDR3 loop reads CASSPTRLQGLEQYF. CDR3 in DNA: TGTGCCAGCAGCCCGACCCGTTTACAGGGCCTCGAGCAGTACTTC.

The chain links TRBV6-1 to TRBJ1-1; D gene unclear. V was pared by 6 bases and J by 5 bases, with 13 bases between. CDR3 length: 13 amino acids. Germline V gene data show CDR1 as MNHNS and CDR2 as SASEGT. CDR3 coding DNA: TGTGCCAGCAGCCCAGGATCGGGGACTGAAGCTTTCTTT. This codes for CASSPGSGTEAFF.

The CDR3 nucleotides are TGTGCCAGCAGTTACTCGAGGGACAGGGTTTCAGAGCAGTACTTC. This translates into CASSYSRDRVSEQYF. This chain uses TRBV6-6 with TRBJ2-7; 9 nucleotides match TRBD1. CDR3 length: 15 amino acids. CDR1 is MNHNY and CDR2 is SVGAGI in the germline V gene (reference sequence). Losses at the gene ends were 0 bases for V and 7 bases for J; bases not matched to a gene: 7.

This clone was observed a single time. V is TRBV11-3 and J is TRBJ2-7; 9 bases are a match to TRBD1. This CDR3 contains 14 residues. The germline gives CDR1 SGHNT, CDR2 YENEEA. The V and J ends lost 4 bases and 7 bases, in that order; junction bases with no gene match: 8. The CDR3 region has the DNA TGTGCCAGCAGCTGGGGACAGGGCCAAGGGGAGCAGTACTTC. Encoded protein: CASSWGQGQGEQYF.

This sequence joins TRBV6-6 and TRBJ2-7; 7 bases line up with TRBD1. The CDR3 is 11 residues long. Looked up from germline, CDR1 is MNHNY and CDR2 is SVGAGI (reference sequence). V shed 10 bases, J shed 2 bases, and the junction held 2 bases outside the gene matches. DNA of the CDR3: TGTGCCACCCAGGGGGCCTACGAGCAGTACTTC. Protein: CATQGAYEQYF.

CDR3 protein: CAWSPGPRRGGEKLFF. CDR3 DNA sequence: TGTGCCTGGAGCCCAGGGCCAAGAAGGGGGGGTGAAAAACTGTTTTTT. This sequence joins TRBV30 and TRBJ1-4, with D perhaps TRBD1 (6 bases). CDR1 is GTSNPN and CDR2 is SVGIG in the germline V gene (reference sequence). Trimming pared 3 bases from V and 7 bases from J, leaving 21 bases between. This CDR3 has 16 residues.

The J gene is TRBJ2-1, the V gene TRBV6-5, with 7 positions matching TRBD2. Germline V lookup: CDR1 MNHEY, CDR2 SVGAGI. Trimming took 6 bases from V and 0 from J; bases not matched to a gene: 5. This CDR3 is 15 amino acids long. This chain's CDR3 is CASRKLAPSYNEQFF. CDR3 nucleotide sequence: TGTGCCAGCAGGAAACTAGCGCCCTCCTACAATGAGCAGTTCTTC.

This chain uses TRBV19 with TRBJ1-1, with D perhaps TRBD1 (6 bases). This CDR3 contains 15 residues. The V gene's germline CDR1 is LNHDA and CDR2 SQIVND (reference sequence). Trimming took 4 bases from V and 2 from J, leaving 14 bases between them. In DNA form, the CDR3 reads TGTGCCAGTAGTACTTGGGGGGCGATAAACACTGAAGCTTTCTTT. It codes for CASSTWGAINTEAFF.

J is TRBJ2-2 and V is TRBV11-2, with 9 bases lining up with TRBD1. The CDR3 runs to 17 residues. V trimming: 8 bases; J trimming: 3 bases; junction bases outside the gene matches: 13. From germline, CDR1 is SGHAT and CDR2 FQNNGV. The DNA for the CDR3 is TGTGCCAGCTTACCGTGGGAGGGACAGGGCGACACCGGGGAGCTGTTTTTT. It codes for CASLPWEGQGDTGELFF.

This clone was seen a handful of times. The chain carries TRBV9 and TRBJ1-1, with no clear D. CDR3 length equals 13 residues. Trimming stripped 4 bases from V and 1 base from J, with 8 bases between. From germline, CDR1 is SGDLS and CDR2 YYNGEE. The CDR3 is CASSLERNTEAFF. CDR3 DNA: TGTGCCAGCAGCCTGGAGCGGAACACTGAAGCTTTCTTT.

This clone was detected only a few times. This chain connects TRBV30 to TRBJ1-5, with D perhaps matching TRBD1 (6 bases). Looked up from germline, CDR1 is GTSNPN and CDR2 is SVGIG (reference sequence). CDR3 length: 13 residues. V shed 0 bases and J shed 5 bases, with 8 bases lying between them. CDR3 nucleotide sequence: TGTGCCTGGAGTGTAGGGGGAGATCAGCCCCAGCATTTT. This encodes CAWSVGGDQPQHF.

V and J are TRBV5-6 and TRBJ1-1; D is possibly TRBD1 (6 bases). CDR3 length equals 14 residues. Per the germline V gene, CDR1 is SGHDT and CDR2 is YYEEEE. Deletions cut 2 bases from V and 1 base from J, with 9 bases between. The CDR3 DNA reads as TGTGCCAGCAGCTTCGGACAGTGGAACACTGAAGCTTTCTTT. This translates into CASSFGQWNTEAFF.

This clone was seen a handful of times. Here the CDR3 DNA reads TGCAGCGTTGCAGGGGCCGGGGACACCGCTAACTATGGCTACACCTTC. This codes for CSVAGAGDTANYGYTF. This chain uses TRBV29-1 with TRBJ1-2, with a weak D call TRBD1 (6 bases). V was cut by 4 bases and J by 0 bases, with 18 bases left in between. CDR1 and CDR2 (germline): SQVTM, ANQGSEA. The CDR3 spans 16 residues.

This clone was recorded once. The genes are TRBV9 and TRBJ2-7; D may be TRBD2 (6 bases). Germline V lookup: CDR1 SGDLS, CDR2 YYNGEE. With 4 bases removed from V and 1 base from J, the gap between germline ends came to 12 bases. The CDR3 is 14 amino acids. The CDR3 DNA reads TGTGCCAGCAGCATCCGGGACTTATCCTACGAGCAGTACTTC. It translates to CASSIRDLSYEQYF.

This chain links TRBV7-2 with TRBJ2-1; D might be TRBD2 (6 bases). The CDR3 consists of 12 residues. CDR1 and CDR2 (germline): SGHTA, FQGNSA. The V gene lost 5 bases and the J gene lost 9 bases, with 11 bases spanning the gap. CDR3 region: CASSPTSLEQFF. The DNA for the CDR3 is TGTGCCAGCAGCCCGACTAGTCTTGAGCAGTTCTTC.

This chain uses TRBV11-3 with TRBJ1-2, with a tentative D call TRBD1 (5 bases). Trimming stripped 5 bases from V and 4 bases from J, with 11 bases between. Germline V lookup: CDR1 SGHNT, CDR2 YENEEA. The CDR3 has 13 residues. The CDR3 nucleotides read TGTGCCAGCAGCAAAGGGGACTTCTATGGCTACACCTTC. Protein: CASSKGDFYGYTF.

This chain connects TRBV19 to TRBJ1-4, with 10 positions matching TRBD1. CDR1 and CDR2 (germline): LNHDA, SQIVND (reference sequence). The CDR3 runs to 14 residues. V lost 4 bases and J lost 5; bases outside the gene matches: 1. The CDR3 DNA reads TGTGCCAGTAGTAGGACAGGGGGAAATGAAAAACTGTTTTTT. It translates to CASSRTGGNEKLFF.

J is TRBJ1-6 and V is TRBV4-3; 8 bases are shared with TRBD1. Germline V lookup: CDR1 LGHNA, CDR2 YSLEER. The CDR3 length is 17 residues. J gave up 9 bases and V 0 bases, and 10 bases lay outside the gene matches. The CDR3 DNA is TGCGCCAGCAGCCAAGATCGGGACAGGACACGGGTTTCACCCCTCCACTTT. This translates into CASSQDRDRTRVSPLHF.

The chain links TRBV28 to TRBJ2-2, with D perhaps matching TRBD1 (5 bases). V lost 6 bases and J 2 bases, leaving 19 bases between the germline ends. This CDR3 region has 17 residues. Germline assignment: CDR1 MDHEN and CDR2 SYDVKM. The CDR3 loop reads CASRLFGRAPNTGELFF. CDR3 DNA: TGTGCCAGCAGACTCTTCGGCAGGGCACCCAACACCGGGGAGCTGTTTTTT.

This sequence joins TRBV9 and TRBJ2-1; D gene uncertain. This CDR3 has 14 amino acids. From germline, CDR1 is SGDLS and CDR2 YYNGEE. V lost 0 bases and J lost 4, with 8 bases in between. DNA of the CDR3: TGTGCCAGCAGCGTAGGTCTCCAGTACAATGAGCAGTTCTTC. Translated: CASSVGLQYNEQFF.

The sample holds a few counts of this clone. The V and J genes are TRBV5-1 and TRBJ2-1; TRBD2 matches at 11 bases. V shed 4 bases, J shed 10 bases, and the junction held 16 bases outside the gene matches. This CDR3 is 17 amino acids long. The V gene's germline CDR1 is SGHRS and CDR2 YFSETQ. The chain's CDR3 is CASSAPPSGGLVWEQFF. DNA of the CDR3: TGCGCCAGCAGCGCCCCACCTAGCGGGGGGTTGGTTTGGGAGCAGTTCTTC.

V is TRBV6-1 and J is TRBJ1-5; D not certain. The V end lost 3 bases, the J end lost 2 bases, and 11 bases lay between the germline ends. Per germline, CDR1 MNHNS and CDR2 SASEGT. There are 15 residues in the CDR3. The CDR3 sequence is CASSDMTPGNQPQHF. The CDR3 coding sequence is TGTGCCAGCAGTGATATGACTCCTGGCAATCAGCCCCAGCATTTT.